This T cell receptor beta chain was found in a study of blood T cell repertoires in COVID-19. Across the study: Spain, Italy and the United States supplied samples that represented acute and convalescent COVID-19. The analysed material was cDNA or gDNA that came from T cells, B-cell-depleted T cells, or PBMCs.

The table lists this clone with a few counts. Original methodology: The assay estimated nucleated cells by amplifying reference gene primers. TCRdb keeps only in-frame clones here, not all; method: immunoSEQ multiplex PCR. V, J and clone size are taken as reported in that table, and D and trimming were inferred from the DNA itself. There are some 100,000 clones in the sample; 85% occur only once, and around 11% lies in the top ten. Per the germline V gene, CDR1 is DFQATT and CDR2 is SNEGSKA (reference sequence). CDR3 size: 11 residues. Trimming left V 6 bases short and J 9 bases short, with 12 bases between.

The rearrangement joins TRBV20-1 to TRBJ2-1; the D is unclear. The sequenced sample consisted of peripheral blood. This receptor was taken from a woman aged 70-85 years with active or convalescent COVID-19. The CDR3, as DNA: TGCAGTGCCCCGAGAGCCGGTGAGCAGTTCTTC. Translating it yields CSAPRAGEQFF.